This T cell receptor beta chain is from a study of Graves' ophthalmopathy and Graves' hyperthyroidism. Study findings and constraints: Among expanded thyroid clonotypes above 0.001 frequency, most also occurred in blood.

Worth noting for this clonotype: Its antigen is currently unknown.

TCR beta CDR3 regions were amplified from RNA transcripts. A first-round RT-PCR used HTBI primers, followed by a second-round multiplex PCR. Each CDR3 protein is one row after TCRdb ran MiXCR on the multiplex PCR reads. The table has 400,000 to 500,000 distinct CDR3 sequences, around a fifth seen once. This CDR3 spans 15 amino acids. V lost 5 bases to trimming and J lost 5 bases, with 19 bases between them. Germline V gene data show CDR1 as SEHNR and CDR2 as FQNEAQ (reference sequence). No progression to ophthalmopathy over 18 months defined stable hyperthyroidism. Aged 18 to 65, the patients with hyperthyroidism had under 2 months' duration and were newly diagnosed.

This clonotype was obtained from a woman aged 18 to 35 with stable Graves' hyperthyroidism. The chain joins TRBV7-9 to TRBJ2-7; TRBD1 or TRBD2 may be the D gene (7 bases each). The sample comprised peripheral blood. The CDR3, as DNA: TGTGCCAGCAGCCCAGTGGGAGGGGGCCGGAACGAGCAGTACTTC. Protein sequence: CASSPVGGGRNEQYF. The full variable domain, completed using reference TRBV7-9 and TRBJ2-7, is DTGVSQNPRHKITKRGQNVTFRCDPISEHNRLYWYRQTLGQGPEFLTYFQNEAQLEKSRLLSDRFSAERPKGSFSTLEIQRTEQGDSAMYLCASSPVGGGRNEQYFGPGTRLTVT.